The 7 T cell receptor beta chains below all came from one sample that was sequenced in a study of blood T cell repertoires in COVID-19. TCRdb keeps only in-frame clones here, not all; method: immunoSEQ multiplex PCR. The sample lists 110,000 or so clones; roughly 84% were seen once. Source material: peripheral blood. The source is an elderly woman with active or convalescent COVID-19.

This chain joins TRBV7-9 and TRBJ1-4; D may be TRBD1 (5 bases). V dropped 3 bases and J dropped 8 bases, with 19 bases sitting between them. Germline CDR1 and CDR2: SEHNR and FQNEAQ (reference sequence). The CDR3 has 16 residues. This CDR3 reads CASSFSTLGDSEKLFF. For the CDR3, the DNA is TGTGCCAGCAGCTTTAGTACTTTAGGGGATAGCGAAAAACTGTTTTTT.

The CDR3 reads CASSSTRSETQYF. CDR3 sequence (DNA): TGTGCCAGTAGTAGCACTAGAAGCGAGACCCAGTACTTC. The chain is built from TRBV19 and TRBJ2-5; D is possibly TRBD2 (5 bases). CDR1 is LNHDA and CDR2 is SQIVND in the germline V gene (reference sequence). CDR3 size: 13 residues. Trimming pared 4 bases from V and 5 bases from J, leaving 11 bases between.

The chain carries TRBV7-2 and TRBJ1-3; D possibly corresponds to TRBD1 (6 bases). Trimming left V 2 bases short and J 0 bases short, with 11 bases between. Germline values: CDR1 SGHTA, CDR2 FQGNSA. The CDR3 sequence is 16 residues long. The CDR3 loop reads CASSLQTGISGNTIYF. CDR3 sequence (DNA): TGTGCCAGCAGCTTACAGACAGGAATCTCTGGAAACACCATATATTTT. Full variable domain (missing parts from reference TRBV7-2 and TRBJ1-3): GAGVSQSPSNKVTEKGKDVELRCDPISGHTALYWYRQSLGQGLEFLIYFQGNSAPDKSGLPSDRFSAERTGGSVSTLTIQRTQQEDSAVYLCASSLQTGISGNTIYFGEGSWLTVV.

This chain uses TRBV3-1 (or the pseudogene TRBV3-2) with TRBJ2-7, with 9 bases lining up with TRBD1. There are 12 residues in the CDR3. The germline V gene encodes CDR1 LGHDT and CDR2 YNNKEL (reference sequence). The ends lost 6 bases at V and 3 bases at J; junction bases unmatched: 0. CDR3 DNA: TGTGCCAGCAGGGGACAGGGCTACGAGCAGTACTTC. It specifies CASRGQGYEQYF.

J is TRBJ1-2 and V is TRBV5-5; 8 bases align to TRBD1. From germline, CDR1 is SGHKS and CDR2 YYEKEE (reference sequence). The CDR3 length is 15 residues. V gave up 0 bases and J gave up 4 bases; unmatched junction bases: 5. The CDR3 sequence is CASSLARGRGYGYTF. The CDR3 DNA follows: TGTGCCAGCAGCTTGGCCAGGGGGCGAGGCTATGGCTACACCTTC.

The genes are TRBV9 and TRBJ2-4; 7 nucleotides match TRBD1. The V gene's germline CDR1 is SGDLS and CDR2 YYNGEE. V gave up 2 bases and J gave up 1 base; unmatched junction bases: 6. This CDR3 is 16 amino acids long. In nucleotides, the CDR3 is TGTGCCAGCAGCGTCTGGCAGGGGGTTGCCAAAAACATTCAGTACTTC. Its protein is CASSVWQGVAKNIQYF.

The gene calls are TRBV7-2 and TRBJ2-3; 10 bases map to TRBD2. This CDR3 has 16 amino acids. Germline values: CDR1 SGHTA, CDR2 FQGNSA. The ends lost 6 bases at V and 3 bases at J; junction bases unmatched: 9. Here the CDR3 reads CASSSIAGGGTDTQYF. For the CDR3, the DNA is TGTGCCAGCAGTTCCATAGCGGGAGGAGGGACAGATACGCAGTATTTT.